Below are 31 T cell receptor beta chains sequenced from a single sample in a study of CD8 T cells in acute hepatitis C reinfection. Whole-study findings and limits: All groups preferentially used TRBV04 and TRBV06, which was not due to overrepresentation in the naive pool.

The time point was: acute HCV infection, within 168 days of estimated infection date. No in vitro expansion preceded sequencing of these hepatitis C virus-specific cells, which were studied ex vivo. Assay: immunoSEQ multiplex PCR; the TCRdb copy retains only in-frame clones and omits some. The table has around 1,500 clones, less than 50% seen once. This material consisted of HCV NS3-1073 tetramer-sorted CD8+ T cells from PBMCs, taken during acute infection. These receptors were taken from a woman younger than 35 with chronic hepatitis C.

This chain joins TRBV4-3 and TRBJ2-3, with 12 bases fitting TRBD2. After removal of 0 bases from V and 5 bases from J, the junction contained 9 bases not matched to a gene. There are 18 residues in the CDR3. Germline lookup yields CDR1 LGHNA and CDR2 YSLEER. CDR3 sequence (DNA): TGCGCCAGCAGCCAAGAACCCACTTCTAGCGGGGGGGGAGATACGCAGTATTTT. It yields the protein CASSQEPTSSGGGDTQYF.

This clone appeared once. The DNA for the CDR3 is TGCGCCAGCAGCCAACATACAGGGCTGGATAGCAATCAGCCCCAGCATTTT. Translated: CASSQHTGLDSNQPQHF. The chain carries TRBV4-3 and TRBJ1-5; possible D gene TRBD1, 6 bases. V dropped 2 bases and J dropped 0 bases, with 14 bases sitting between them. The CDR3 covers 17 residues. The V gene's germline CDR1 is LGHNA and CDR2 YSLEER.

A single count supports this clone. This chain uses TRBV4-3 with TRBJ2-3; D could derive from TRBD1 or TRBD2 (6 bases each). In germline, CDR1 is LGHNA, CDR2 YSLEER. CDR3 length: 19 residues. The V end lost 0 bases, the J end lost 6 bases, and 25 bases lay between the germline ends. The CDR3 reads CASSQEPWGVDGGGDTQYF. CDR3 nucleotide sequence: TGCGCCAGCAGCCAAGAGCCCTGGGGAGTTGATGGAGGGGGGGATACGCAGTATTTT.

This clone was found a few times. The genes are TRBV4-2 and TRBJ2-1; D is perhaps TRBD2 (5 bases). Germline lookup yields CDR1 LGHNA and CDR2 YNFKEQ. The CDR3 extends over 15 amino acids. Trimming shortened V by 0 bases and J by 6 bases, and 12 bases separated the two germline ends. CDR3 residues: CASSQEPAAGNEQFF. In nucleotides, the CDR3 is TGTGCCAGCAGCCAAGAGCCAGCGGCGGGCAATGAGCAGTTCTTC.

This clone showed up just a few times. The chain joins TRBV6-1 to TRBJ2-2; D is unclear. The length of the CDR3 is 11 residues. V was clipped by 7 bases and J by 8 bases, with 8 bases between them. Per the germline V gene, CDR1 is MNHNS and CDR2 is SASEGT. CDR3 DNA: TGTGCCAGCACCCTGGCTGGGGAGCTGTTTTTT. This sequence encodes CASTLAGELFF.

The chain joins TRBV25-1 to TRBJ1-2; unclear D gene. Trimming cost V 5 bases and J 2 bases, with 15 bases left between them. This CDR3 is 15 amino acids long. Germline CDR1 MGHDK, CDR2 SYGVNS. This CDR3 reads CASSYSGGLNYGYTF. CDR3 DNA sequence: TGTGCCAGCAGTTACTCCGGCGGGTTGAACTATGGCTACACCTTC.

The CDR3 DNA is TGCGCCAGCAGCCAAGATCCGGGGGCGGGAGGTAGTGAAAAACTGTTTTTT. It is translated as CASSQDPGAGGSEKLFF. The V gene is TRBV4-3, the J gene TRBJ1-4, with D perhaps matching TRBD1 (6 bases). Between the trimmed V and J ends, which lost 0 bases and 7 bases, there was a span of 18 bases. This CDR3 comprises 17 residues. Germline V gives CDR1 LGHNA, CDR2 YSLEER.

The chain couples TRBV4-2 to TRBJ2-7; D gene uncertain. Trimming removed 0 bases from V and 3 bases from J, with 18 bases in between. The CDR3 has 17 amino acids. The germline gives CDR1 LGHNA, CDR2 YNFKEQ. This CDR3 is CASSQELGATSLYEQYF. Written as DNA, the CDR3 is TGTGCCAGCAGCCAAGAGTTAGGAGCAACGTCCCTCTACGAGCAGTACTTC.

The V call is TRBV4-1, the J call TRBJ1-1; D not certain. The CDR3 is made up of 13 amino acids. V was trimmed by 2 bases and J by 1 base, leaving 5 bases between them. Germline V lookup: CDR1 MGHRA, CDR2 YSYEKL. DNA of the CDR3: TGCGCCAGCAGCCAACTCGAGAACACTGAAGCTTTCTTT. Translation gives CASSQLENTEAFF.

This clone was seen only a few times. Other nucleotide sequences in the sample specify the same CDR3. The chain uses TRBV4-2 and TRBJ1-1; D gene unclear. The CDR3 covers 13 residues. V was shortened by 3 bases and J by 1 base, with 6 bases between the two germline ends. Germline V lookup: CDR1 LGHNA, CDR2 YNFKEQ. CDR3: CASSQEKNTEAFF. CDR3 nucleotides: TGTGCCAGCAGCCAGGAAAAGAACACTGAAGCTTTCTTT.

Only a few counts were recorded for this clone. The chain combines TRBV4-2 with TRBJ2-2; D remains ambiguous. The V and J ends lost 0 bases and 0 bases respectively, with 11 bases between them. CDR3 length equals 17 residues. Per germline, CDR1 LGHNA and CDR2 YNFKEQ. In DNA, the CDR3 is TGTGCCAGCAGCCAAGAGCCGAACTCCCCGAACACCGGGGAGCTGTTTTTT. This encodes CASSQEPNSPNTGELFF.

This chain links TRBV21-1 with TRBJ2-5; TRBD1 is the table's D call and was not checked against the DNA. Judging by the DNA end, TRBJ2-7 fits better; the J call may be wrong. TRBV21-1 is reported as a pseudogene. This CDR3 has 17 residues. The CDR3 loop reads CASSKDRGRSASYEQYF. CDR3 nucleotides: TGTGCCAGCAGCAAAGATAGGGGCCGAAGTGCCTCCTACGAGCAGTACTTC.

By sample share, this clone is large. The sample carries other DNA sequences with the same CDR3. The chain employs TRBV6-1 and TRBJ1-2, with TRBD1 as a possible D gene (5 bases). V dropped 1 base and J dropped 5 bases, with 8 bases sitting between them. The CDR3 runs to 13 residues. The germline gives CDR1 MNHNS, CDR2 SASEGT. CDR3 region: CASSEGQGYGYTF. CDR3 nucleotide sequence: TGTGCCAGCAGTGAAGGCCAGGGTTATGGCTACACCTTC.

The chain recombines TRBV2 with TRBJ1-1; D is ambiguous. Trimming removed 7 bases from V and 4 bases from J, with 13 bases in between. This CDR3 comprises 13 residues. Germline CDR1 reads SNHLY; CDR2 reads FYNNEI. The CDR3 protein is CASNPGQATEAFF. CDR3 coding DNA: TGTGCCAGCAACCCGGGCCAGGCCACTGAAGCTTTCTTT. Combining the CDR3 with reference TRBV2 and TRBJ1-1 gives the whole variable domain EPEVTQTPSHQVTQMGQEVILRCVPISNHLYFYWYRQILGQKVEFLVSFYNNEISEKSEIFDDQFSVERPDGSNFTLKIRSTKLEDSAMYFCASNPGQATEAFFGQGTRLTVV.

This clone was seen a few times. This sequence joins TRBV4-2 and TRBJ2-1; 10 bases are a match to TRBD1. Looked up from germline, CDR1 is LGHNA and CDR2 is YNFKEQ. CDR3 size: 16 residues. V was pared by 0 bases and J by 9 bases, with 8 bases of the junction left unmatched. CDR3 bases: TGTGCCAGCAGCCAAGAAATGGGACAGGGGTACGGTGAGCAGTTCTTC. Translation: CASSQEMGQGYGEQFF.

A word on this clone: In the same sample, other DNA sequences code for this CDR3. The V and J genes are TRBV4-1 and TRBJ1-2; 8 nucleotides align to TRBD1. Germline loops: CDR1 MGHRA, CDR2 YSYEKL. V trimming: 3 bases; J trimming: 8 bases; junction bases outside the gene matches: 11. CDR3 length equals 15 residues. The CDR3 reads CASSQEPTGVDGYTF. The CDR3 bases are TGCGCCAGCAGCCAGGAACCGACAGGGGTAGACGGCTACACCTTC.

This clone is categorized as large (0.1 to 1%). The V gene is TRBV14, the J gene TRBJ1-1; D ambiguous. This CDR3 is 13 amino acids long. CDR1 and CDR2 (germline): SGHDN, FVKESK. V was clipped by 4 bases and J by 3 bases, with 9 bases between them. Here the CDR3 DNA reads TGTGCCAGCAGCCGGGGAGGTGACACTGAAGCTTTCTTT. This encodes CASSRGGDTEAFF.

The chain has TRBV9 and TRBJ1-1; possible D gene TRBD1, 5 bases. Per germline, CDR1 SGDLS and CDR2 YYNGEE. Trimming removed 0 bases at V and 1 base at J, with 10 bases between. There are 15 residues in the CDR3. CDR3 loop: CASSVADGGNTEAFF. DNA of the CDR3: TGTGCCAGCAGCGTAGCGGACGGGGGGAACACTGAAGCTTTCTTT. Full variable domain (remainder filled in from reference TRBV9 and TRBJ1-1): DSGVTQTPKHLITATGQRVTLRCSPRSGDLSVYWYQQSLDQGLQFLIQYYNGEERAKGNILERFSAQQFPDLHSELNLSSLELGDSALYFCASSVADGGNTEAFFGQGTRLTVV.

This clone was seen more than once but under ten times. This rearrangement joins TRBV4-2 to TRBJ2-1; no definite D call. V was pared by 0 bases and J by 9 bases, with 15 bases between. Germline CDR1 reads LGHNA; CDR2 reads YNFKEQ. The CDR3 sequence is 15 residues long. In DNA form, the CDR3 reads TGTGCCAGCAGCCAAGAATTGGGTTCTTGGGGTGAGCAGTTCTTC. Translated, it gives CASSQELGSWGEQFF.

The chain has TRBV4-2 and TRBJ2-7; 8 bases are a match to TRBD2. The V gene's germline CDR1 is LGHNA and CDR2 YNFKEQ. The V and J ends lost 4 bases and 2 bases, in that order; junction bases with no gene match: 10. The CDR3 is made up of 16 amino acids. The DNA for the CDR3 is TGTGCCAGCAGCCCAGAGCAAGCGGGGGCCCCCTACGAGCAGTACTTC. Amino acids: CASSPEQAGAPYEQYF.

The chain carries TRBV27 and TRBJ1-6, with D tentatively TRBD1 (5 bases). Germline values: CDR1 MNHEY, CDR2 SMNVEV (reference sequence). Trimming removed 5 bases from V and 8 bases from J, with 16 bases in between. The CDR3 spans 15 residues. The CDR3 DNA follows: TGTGCCAGCAGTCCCGGGGGAAGCGCCTATTCACCCCTCCACTTT. This codes for CASSPGGSAYSPLHF.

The V gene is TRBV27, the J gene TRBJ2-2; 7 bases line up with TRBD2. Unmatched junction bases numbered 5, after V lost 4 bases and J lost 0 bases. This CDR3 has 16 amino acids. CDR1 and CDR2 (germline): MNHEY, SMNVEV (reference sequence). CDR3 residues: CASSSLSGANTGELFF. As DNA, the CDR3 is TGTGCCAGCAGTTCGCTAAGCGGGGCGAACACCGGGGAGCTGTTTTTT.

The V and J genes are TRBV4-3 and TRBJ2-7; a possible D gene is TRBD1 (5 bases). This CDR3 comprises 17 residues. Trimming pared 0 bases from V and 2 bases from J, leaving 17 bases between. Germline CDR1 LGHNA, CDR2 YSLEER. CDR3 sequence (DNA): TGCGCCAGCAGCCAAGAGCTGGGGCCAGGCCGACCCTACGAGCAGTACTTC. It specifies CASSQELGPGRPYEQYF.

The V and J genes are TRBV5-4 and TRBJ2-3; 11 nucleotides line up with TRBD2. The germline CDR1 and CDR2 sequences are SGHNT and YYREEE (reference sequence). The CDR3 runs to 17 residues. The V and J ends lost 4 bases and 3 bases, in that order; junction bases with no gene match: 10. The chain's CDR3 is CASSHHTSGGYTDTQYF. In DNA, the CDR3 is TGTGCCAGCAGCCACCACACTAGCGGGGGTTATACAGATACGCAGTATTTT.

In its sample, this clone was seen a few times. The rearrangement uses TRBV30 and TRBJ1-4; 7 bases line up with TRBD1. The CDR3 consists of 14 residues. CDR1 is GTSNPN, CDR2 SVGIG, per germline (reference sequence). V lost 2 bases, J lost 8 bases, and 8 bases stayed unmatched. The CDR3 nucleotides are TGTGCCTGGAGTCTGCCTACAGGGGAAGAAAAACTGTTTTTT. Its protein product is CAWSLPTGEEKLFF.

This clone counts as large (0.1 to 1%). The sample has other DNA sequences that encode this CDR3 too. The chain has TRBV4-2 and TRBJ2-3; 13 bases agree with TRBD2. The V gene end was trimmed by 4 bases and the J gene end by 2 bases; junction bases not matched to a gene: 6. Germline V gives CDR1 LGHNA, CDR2 YNFKEQ. This CDR3 is built from 17 residues. CDR3 sequence: CASSPRTSGGYTDTQYF. The CDR3 nucleotides read TGTGCCAGCAGCCCTCGGACTAGCGGGGGCTACACAGATACGCAGTATTTT.

The chain couples TRBV28 to TRBJ2-6; D gene ambiguous. The CDR3 totals 17 residues. Between the trimmed V and J ends, which lost 1 base and 5 bases, there was a span of 15 bases. Germline CDR1 reads MDHEN; CDR2 reads SYDVKM. CDR3 loop: CASSLLTTQSRANVLTF. In nucleotides, the CDR3 is TGTGCCAGCAGTTTATTAACGACACAAAGTCGGGCCAACGTCCTGACTTTC.

The genes are TRBV5-6 and TRBJ2-7; 10 bases align to TRBD1. The CDR3 length is 13 residues. Trimming cost V 4 bases and J 6 bases; bases outside gene matches: 4. Germline V gene lookup returns CDR1 SGHDT and CDR2 YYEEEE. The CDR3 protein is CASSTGQGIEQYF. CDR3 in DNA: TGTGCCAGCAGCACGGGACAGGGGATCGAGCAGTACTTC.

This clone is large by share. The V gene is TRBV6-5, the J gene TRBJ2-5; 7 nucleotides line up with TRBD1. V shed 5 bases, J shed 1 base, and the junction held 4 bases outside the gene matches. Germline V gene data show CDR1 as MNHEY and CDR2 as SVGAGI. This CDR3 is 14 amino acids long. The DNA of the CDR3 is TGTGCCAGCAGTAAGGGACAGCCCCAAGAGACCCAGTACTTC. Translation gives CASSKGQPQETQYF.

The J gene is TRBJ1-1, the V gene TRBV4-2; tentatively, D is TRBD1 (6 bases). The CDR3 has 15 residues. V lost 5 bases to trimming and J lost 7 bases, with 20 bases between them. CDR1 is LGHNA, CDR2 YNFKEQ, per germline. CDR3 sequence (DNA): TGTGCCAGCAGCGAGGAACAGGGACCATGGGGTGAAGCTTTCTTT. It codes for CASSEEQGPWGEAFF.

In this sample, this clone turned up once. This chain uses TRBV11-2 with TRBJ2-7, with TRBD1 matching over 8 bases. Germline V lookup: CDR1 SGHAT, CDR2 FQNNGV. Trimming took 6 bases from V and 7 from J; bases not matched to a gene: 17. This CDR3 spans 16 amino acids. CDR3 protein: CASSLEIQGGLGEQYF. The CDR3 DNA is TGTGCCAGCAGTCTCGAGATACAGGGGGGTTTGGGGGAGCAGTACTTC. Filled out from reference TRBV11-2 and TRBJ2-7, the complete variable domain reads EAGVAQSPRYKIIEKRQSVAFWCNPISGHATLYWYQQILGQGPKLLIQFQNNGVVDDSQLPKDRFSAERLKGVDSTLKIQPAKLEDSAVYLCASSLEIQGGLGEQYFGPGTRLTVT.